The TCR beta chain described here comes from a study of blood T cells in healthy people across ages. General study results and limits: Calculation of diversity from one million T cells yielded estimates considered to be underestimates. Nothing was known about donor CMV status, and this possibly confounded expanded clonotype changes. Age brought a roughly linear fall in TCR beta diversity measured per million T cells.

V was clipped by 4 bases and J by 3 bases; unmatched bases: 8. Germline V CDR1 and CDR2: DFQATT, SNEGSKA (reference sequence). The CDR3 is 14 amino acids. PCR was performed a second time for about 6 to 11 cycles using a sample-barcoded 5' primer and a J-beta primer mix. Each cDNA molecule, via a template-switch adaptor with 12 random nucleotides, was tagged. TCRdb reanalysed the 5' RACE reads using MiXCR and keeps one entry per CDR3 protein. The sample records more than 1.4 million distinct CDR3 sequences, around 39% being singletons. Comment on this clonotype: Antigen unknown.

Sample: blood. This clonotype was obtained from a woman under 30 in good health. The gene calls are TRBV20-1 and TRBJ2-7, with 8 bases that match TRBD2. This CDR3 reads CSAKKSGSRYEQYF. In DNA, the CDR3 is TGCAGTGCTAAGAAAAGCGGGAGCCGCTACGAGCAGTACTTC.